This T cell receptor (beta chain) was found in a study of T cells in narcolepsy. Study-wide context: Donors had narcolepsy type 1 or type 2, or were healthy controls. Regarding the study as a whole: Autoreactive HCRT-specific and TRIB2-specific clonotypes were marked in same-patient CSF-versus-blood CD4+ comparisons. Autoreactive clonotypes reportedly recurred in blood of same and different patients, not controls.

On this clone itself: Its antigen is unidentified.

This CDR3 region has 14 residues. V shed 3 bases and J shed 1 base, with 10 bases lying between them. Germline V gene data show CDR1 as SGDLS and CDR2 as YYNGEE. The protocol was immunoSEQ multiplex PCR, while the TCRdb copy is restricted to in-frame clones and leaves out a portion. The sample includes tens of thousands of clones, about 76% of them seen just once. The source material was CD45RA- memory CD4+ T cells from PBMCs. The chain links TRBV9 to TRBJ1-2, with D maybe TRBD1 (6 bases). This clonotype was sampled from a human donor with narcolepsy. CDR3 sequence reads: CASSGGPLNYGYTF. The CDR3 DNA sequence: TGTGCCAGCAGCGGGGGGCCCCTTAACTATGGCTACACCTTC. The variable domain in full, with the rest retrieved from reference TRBV9 and TRBJ1-2, is DSGVTQTPKHLITATGQRVTLRCSPRSGDLSVYWYQQSLDQGLQFLIQYYNGEERAKGNILERFSAQQFPDLHSELNLSSLELGDSALYFCASSGGPLNYGYTFGSGTRLTVV.